This T cell receptor (beta chain) was captured by sequencing in a study of T cells in tumors after PD-1 blockade. Overall study: Daily vismodegib 150 mg continued in a subset of anti-PD-1-treated patients.

The length of the CDR3 is 18 residues. The V end lost 0 bases, the J end lost 2 bases, and 19 bases lay between the germline ends. Study-wide points: Most post-therapy expanded exhausted CD8+ clones were new, undetected before treatment. Some novel exhausted tumor clones appeared in pre-treatment blood, suggesting peripheral recruitment.

The protocol was immunoSEQ multiplex PCR, while the TCRdb copy is restricted to in-frame clones and leaves out a portion. The table includes about 13,000 clones, about three fifths detected once. Of note for this clone: The antigen is unknown.

Specimen: tumor tissue, collected before anti-PD-1 treatment. The rearrangement joins TRBV5-3 to TRBJ2-3, with D possibly TRBD2 on 6 matching bases. TRBV5-3 qualifies as an ORF whose function is uncertain. This clonotype was sampled from a human donor with cutaneous squamous cell carcinoma. CDR3 loop: CARSLVWATRDFTDTQYF. For the CDR3, the DNA is TGTGCCAGAAGCTTGGTTTGGGCCACCCGGGACTTCACAGATACGCAGTATTTT.